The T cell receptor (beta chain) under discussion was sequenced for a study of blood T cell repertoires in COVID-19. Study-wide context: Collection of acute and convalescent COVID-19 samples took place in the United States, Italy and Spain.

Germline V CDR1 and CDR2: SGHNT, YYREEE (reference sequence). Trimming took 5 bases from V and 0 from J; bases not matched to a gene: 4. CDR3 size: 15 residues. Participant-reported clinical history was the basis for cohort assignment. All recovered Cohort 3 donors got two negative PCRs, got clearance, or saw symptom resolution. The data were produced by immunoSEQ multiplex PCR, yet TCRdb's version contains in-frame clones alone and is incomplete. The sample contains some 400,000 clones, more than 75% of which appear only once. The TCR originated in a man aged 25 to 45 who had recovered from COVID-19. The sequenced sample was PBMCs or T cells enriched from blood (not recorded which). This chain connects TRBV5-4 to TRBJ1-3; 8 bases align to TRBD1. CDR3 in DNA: TGTGCCAGCAGTGGACAGGGATCCTCTGGAAACACCATATATTTT. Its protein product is CASSGQGSSGNTIYF.